These T cell receptor beta chains were read from a single sample in a study of regulatory T cells in long-lasting Graves disease. Via MiXCR, TCRdb re-called the multiplex PCR reads, giving one row per CDR3 protein. The table includes under 500,000 distinct CDR3 sequences, 20% detected once. The material was peripheral blood mononuclear cells (PBMCs), obtained when the disease was refractory, from a patient treated with antithyroid drugs. Receptors originate from a female donor with Graves disease. Each CDR3 is given with its conserved first and last residue. D genes are given only for firm matches. Part of the rows lack a size; the others show once, few, many or a class for expanded clones.

d_call	v_call	j_call	clone_size	cdr3_aa	cdr3_nt
NA	TRBV6-2/TRBV6-3	TRBJ1-3	NA	CASGPDGYSGNTIYF	TGTGCCAGCGGACCGGACGGATACTCTGGAAACACCATATATTTT
NA	TRBV6-1	TRBJ1-1	many	CASRGIGGGRSTEAFF	TGTGCCAGCAGAGGAATCGGGGGGGGAAGGAGCACTGAAGCTTTCTTT
TRBD1	TRBV12-3/TRBV12-4	TRBJ2-5	many	CASSLDRGFETQYF	TGTGCCAGCAGTTTAGACAGGGGTTTCGAGACCCAGTACTTC
NA	TRBV20-1	TRBJ1-5	few	CSARGRVEGRNQPQHF	TGCAGTGCTAGAGGCAGGGTAGAGGGTCGCAATCAGCCCCAGCATTTT
NA	TRBV9	TRBJ1-1	few	CASSPRAAANTEAFF	TGTGCCAGCAGCCCAAGGGCAGCCGCAAACACTGAAGCTTTCTTT
TRBD2	TRBV7-9	TRBJ2-7	NA	CASSSRSGRNYEQYF	TGTGCCAGCAGCTCCCGTAGCGGGAGGAACTACGAGCAGTACTTC
TRBD1	TRBV20-1	TRBJ2-5	few	CSARDGTGGEETQYF	TGCAGTGCTAGAGATGGGACAGGTGGAGAAGAGACCCAGTACTTC
NA	TRBV6-5	TRBJ1-5	few	CASSYSDGGNQPQHF	TGTGCCAGCAGTTACTCGGATGGGGGCAATCAGCCCCAGCATTTT
NA	TRBV18	TRBJ1-1	few	CASSPPVGGGGTGAFF	TGTGCCAGCTCACCCCCGGTTGGAGGGGGGGGGACTGGAGCTTTCTTT
TRBD1	TRBV20-1	TRBJ2-5	many	CSARDETRDRKTQYF	TGCAGTGCTAGAGATGAGACCAGGGACAGAAAGACCCAGTACTTC
NA	TRBV14	TRBJ1-1	many	CASSQEVGRAFF	TGTGCCAGCAGCCAAGAGGTCGGGCGAGCTTTCTTT
TRBD1	TRBV12-3/TRBV12-4	TRBJ2-7	many	CASSYIPGQGFTYEQYF	TGTGCCAGCAGTTACATACCGGGACAGGGATTTACCTACGAGCAGTACTTC
TRBD1	TRBV12-3/TRBV12-4	TRBJ1-5	many	CASSFGQDLPQHF	TGTGCCAGCAGTTTCGGACAGGATCTCCCCCAGCATTTT
NA	TRBV15	TRBJ1-6	many	CATSRDSGALGSPLHF	TGTGCCACCAGCAGAGATTCCGGGGCTCTAGGTTCACCCCTCCACTTT
NA	TRBV9	TRBJ2-2	NA	CASSVDPGGPVRELFF	TGTGCCAGCAGCGTAGACCCAGGGGGGCCCGTGAGGGAGCTGTTTTTT
TRBD2	TRBV19	TRBJ2-5	many	CASSSGGTSGSWEETQYF	TGTGCCAGTAGTTCCGGCGGAACTAGCGGGAGTTGGGAAGAGACCCAGTACTTC
NA	TRBV7-2	TRBJ2-3	NA	CASSSSGLPDTQYF	TGTGCCAGCAGCTCATCAGGGTTGCCAGATACGCAGTATTTT
NA	TRBV7-8	TRBJ2-5	many	CASSLWAPETQYF	TGTGCCAGCAGCTTATGGGCACCTGAGACCCAGTACTTC
NA	TRBV20-1	TRBJ1-1	NA	CSARDRGRILNTEAFF	TGCAGTGCTAGAGATCGAGGACGGATCTTGAACACTGAAGCTTTCTTT
TRBD1	TRBV6-2/TRBV6-3	TRBJ1-4	many	CASCRDRDYEKLFF	TGTGCCAGCTGCCGGGACAGGGATTATGAAAAACTGTTTTTT
TRBD1	TRBV10-2	TRBJ2-7	NA	CASSDRTGGGQYF	TGCGCCAGCAGCGACCGGACAGGGGGCGGGCAGTACTTC
NA	TRBV30	TRBJ2-2	NA	CAWSVSWGTPGELFF	TGTGCCTGGAGTGTATCTTGGGGTACCCCCGGGGAGCTGTTTTTT